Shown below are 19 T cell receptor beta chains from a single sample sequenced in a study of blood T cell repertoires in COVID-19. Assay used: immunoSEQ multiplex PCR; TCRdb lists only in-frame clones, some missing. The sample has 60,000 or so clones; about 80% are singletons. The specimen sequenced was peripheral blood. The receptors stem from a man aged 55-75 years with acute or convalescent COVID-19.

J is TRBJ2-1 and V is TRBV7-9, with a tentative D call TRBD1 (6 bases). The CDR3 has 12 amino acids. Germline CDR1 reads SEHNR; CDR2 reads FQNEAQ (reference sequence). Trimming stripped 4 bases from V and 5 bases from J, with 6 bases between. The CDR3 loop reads CASSWDNNEQFF. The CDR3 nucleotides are TGTGCCAGCAGCTGGGACAACAATGAGCAGTTCTTC.

CDR3 in DNA: TGTGCCAGCAGTTCCGTCCCACCCCTCCACTTT. Translated: CASSSVPPLHF. This rearrangement joins TRBV6-1 to TRBJ1-6; D not certain. CDR1 and CDR2 (germline): MNHNS, SASEGT. The ends were cut back, 5 bases at V and 11 bases at J, with 7 bases in the middle. This CDR3 region has 11 residues.

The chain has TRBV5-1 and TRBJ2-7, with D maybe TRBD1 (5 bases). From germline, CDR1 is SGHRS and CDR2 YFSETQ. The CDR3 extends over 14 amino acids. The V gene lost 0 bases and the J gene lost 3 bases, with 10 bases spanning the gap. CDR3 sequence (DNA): TGCGCCAGCAGCTTGGGACAGAATTTCTACGAGCAGTACTTC. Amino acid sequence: CASSLGQNFYEQYF.

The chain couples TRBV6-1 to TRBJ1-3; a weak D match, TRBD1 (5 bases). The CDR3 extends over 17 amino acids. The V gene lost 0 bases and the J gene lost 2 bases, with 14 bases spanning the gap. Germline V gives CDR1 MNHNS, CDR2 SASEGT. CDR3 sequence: CASSEALQDQTGNTIYF. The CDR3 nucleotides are TGTGCCAGCAGTGAAGCTCTACAGGATCAGACTGGAAACACCATATATTTT.

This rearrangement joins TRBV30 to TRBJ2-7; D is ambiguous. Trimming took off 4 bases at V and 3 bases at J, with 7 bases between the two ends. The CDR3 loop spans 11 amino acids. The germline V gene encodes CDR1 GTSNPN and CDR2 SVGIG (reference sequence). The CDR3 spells CAWIQDYEQYF. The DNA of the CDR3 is TGTGCCTGGATCCAGGACTACGAGCAGTACTTC. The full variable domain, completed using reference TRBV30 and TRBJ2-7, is SQTIHQWPATLVQPVGSPLSLECTVEGTSNPNLYWYRQAAGRGLQLLFYSVGIGQISSEVPQNLSASRPQDRQFILSSKKLLLSDSGFYLCAWIQDYEQYFGPGTRLTVT.

CDR3 region: CASRGGPTETQYF. Written as DNA, the CDR3 is TGTGCCAGCAGGGGCGGGCCGACGGAGACCCAGTACTTC. The V gene is TRBV11-3, the J gene TRBJ2-5; the D gene is possibly TRBD2 (5 bases). V was shortened by 6 bases and J by 5 bases, with 13 bases between the two germline ends. This CDR3 has 13 amino acids. Germline CDR1 SGHNT, CDR2 YENEEA.

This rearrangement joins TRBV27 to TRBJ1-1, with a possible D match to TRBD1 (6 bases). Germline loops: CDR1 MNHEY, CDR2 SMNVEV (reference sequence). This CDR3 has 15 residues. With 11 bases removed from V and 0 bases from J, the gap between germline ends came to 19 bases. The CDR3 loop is CAPSVTGVMNTEAFF. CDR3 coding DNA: TGTGCCCCCTCCGTGACAGGCGTAATGAACACTGAAGCTTTCTTT.

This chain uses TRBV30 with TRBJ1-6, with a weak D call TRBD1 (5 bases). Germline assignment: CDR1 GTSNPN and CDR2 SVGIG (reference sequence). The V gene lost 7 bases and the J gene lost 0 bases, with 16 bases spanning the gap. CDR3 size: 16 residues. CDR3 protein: CASHPPDSSYNSPLHF. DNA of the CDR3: TGTGCCTCCCATCCTCCCGACAGCTCCTATAATTCACCCCTCCACTTT.

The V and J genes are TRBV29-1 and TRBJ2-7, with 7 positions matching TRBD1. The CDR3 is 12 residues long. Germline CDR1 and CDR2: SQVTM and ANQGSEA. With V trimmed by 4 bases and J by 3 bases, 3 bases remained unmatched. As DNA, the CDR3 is TGCAGCGTTGCAGGGGACAGCTACGAGCAGTACTTC. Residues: CSVAGDSYEQYF.

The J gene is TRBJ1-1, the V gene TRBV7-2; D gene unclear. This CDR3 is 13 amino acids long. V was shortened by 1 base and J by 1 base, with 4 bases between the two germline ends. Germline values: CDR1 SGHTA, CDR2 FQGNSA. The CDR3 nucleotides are TGTGCCAGCAGCTTAGAGAGGAACACTGAAGCTTTCTTT. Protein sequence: CASSLERNTEAFF. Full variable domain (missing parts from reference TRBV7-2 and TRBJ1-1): GAGVSQSPSNKVTEKGKDVELRCDPISGHTALYWYRQSLGQGLEFLIYFQGNSAPDKSGLPSDRFSAERTGGSVSTLTIQRTQQEDSAVYLCASSLERNTEAFFGQGTRLTVV.

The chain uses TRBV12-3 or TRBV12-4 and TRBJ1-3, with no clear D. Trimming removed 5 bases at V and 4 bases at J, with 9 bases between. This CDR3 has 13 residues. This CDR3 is CASSLTDGNTIYF. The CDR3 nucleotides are TGTGCCAGCAGTCTTACAGACGGAAACACCATATATTTT.

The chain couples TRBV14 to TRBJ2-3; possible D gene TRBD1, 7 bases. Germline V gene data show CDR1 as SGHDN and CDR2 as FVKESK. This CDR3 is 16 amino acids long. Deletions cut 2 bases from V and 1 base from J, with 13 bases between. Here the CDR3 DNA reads TGTGCCAGCAGCCAATTCAGGGGGGCAGGCACAGATACGCAGTATTTT. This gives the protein CASSQFRGAGTDTQYF.

For the CDR3, the DNA is TGTGCCAGCAGCGGACATACTAATGAAAAACTGTTTTTT. Its protein product is CASSGHTNEKLFF. The rearrangement links TRBV6-5 to TRBJ1-4; possibly TRBD1 for D (5 bases). From germline, CDR1 is MNHEY and CDR2 SVGAGI. The V end was cut by 6 bases, the J end by 2 bases, with 7 bases between. The CDR3 length is 13 residues.

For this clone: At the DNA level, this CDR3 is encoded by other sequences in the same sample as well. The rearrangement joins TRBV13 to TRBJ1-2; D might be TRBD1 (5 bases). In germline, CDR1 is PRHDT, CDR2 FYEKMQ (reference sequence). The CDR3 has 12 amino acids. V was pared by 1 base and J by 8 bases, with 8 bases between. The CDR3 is CASSLEGRGYTF. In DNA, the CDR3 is TGTGCCAGCAGCTTAGAGGGGCGCGGCTACACCTTC.

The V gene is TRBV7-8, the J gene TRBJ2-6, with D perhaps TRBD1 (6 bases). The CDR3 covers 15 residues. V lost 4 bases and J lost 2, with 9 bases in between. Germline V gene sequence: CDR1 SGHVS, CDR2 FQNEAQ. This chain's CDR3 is CASSSQGTGANVLTF. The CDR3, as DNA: TGTGCCAGCAGCTCGCAGGGGACTGGGGCCAACGTCCTGACTTTC. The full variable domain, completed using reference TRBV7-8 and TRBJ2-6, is GAGVSQSPRYKVAKRGQDVALRCDPISGHVSLFWYQQALGQGPEFLTYFQNEAQLDKSGLPSDRFFAERPEGSVSTLKIQRTQQEDSAVYLCASSSQGTGANVLTFGAGSRLTVL.

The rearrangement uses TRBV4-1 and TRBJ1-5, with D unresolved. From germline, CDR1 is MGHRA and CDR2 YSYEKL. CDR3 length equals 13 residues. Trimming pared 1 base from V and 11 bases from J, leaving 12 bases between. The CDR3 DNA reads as TGCGCCAGCAGCCAAGTAGGAGGGCGGACCCAGCATTTT. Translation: CASSQVGGRTQHF.

The CDR3 DNA is TGTGCCAGCAGTTCCGGGTCACCCGAAGCTTTCTTT. This translates into CASSSGSPEAFF. The chain is built from TRBV7-9 and TRBJ1-1; unclear D gene. Germline V lookup: CDR1 SEHNR, CDR2 FQNEAQ (reference sequence). Trimming shortened V by 6 bases and J by 8 bases, and 13 bases separated the two germline ends. The CDR3 is made up of 12 amino acids.

CDR3 region: CASSPDGAYGYTF. CDR3 DNA sequence: TGTGCCAGCTCACCCGACGGAGCCTATGGCTACACCTTC. The chain is built from TRBV18 and TRBJ1-2; D remains ambiguous. V lost 3 bases to trimming and J lost 4 bases, with 9 bases between them. The CDR3 sequence is 13 residues long. Per the germline V gene, CDR1 is KGHSH and CDR2 is LQKENI.

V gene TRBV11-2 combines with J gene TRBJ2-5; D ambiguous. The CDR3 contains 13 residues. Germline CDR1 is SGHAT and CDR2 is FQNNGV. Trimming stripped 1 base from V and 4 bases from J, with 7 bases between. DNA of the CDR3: TGTGCCAGCAGCTTAGTTAGCCGAGAGACCCAGTACTTC. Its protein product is CASSLVSRETQYF.